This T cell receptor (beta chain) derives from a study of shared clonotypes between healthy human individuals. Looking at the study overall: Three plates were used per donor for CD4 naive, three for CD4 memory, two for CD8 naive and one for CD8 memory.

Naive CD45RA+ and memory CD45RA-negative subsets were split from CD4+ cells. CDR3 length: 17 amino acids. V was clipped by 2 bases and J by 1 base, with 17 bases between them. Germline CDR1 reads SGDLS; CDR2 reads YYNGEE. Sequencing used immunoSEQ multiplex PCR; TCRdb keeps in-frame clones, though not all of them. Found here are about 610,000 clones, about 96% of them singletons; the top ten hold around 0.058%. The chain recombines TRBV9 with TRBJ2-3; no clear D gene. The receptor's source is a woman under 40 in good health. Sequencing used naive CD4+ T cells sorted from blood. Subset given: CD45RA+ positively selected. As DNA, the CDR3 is TGTGCCAGCAGCGTCGCCGCCCTAGACTTGCGCACAGATACGCAGTATTTT. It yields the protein CASSVAALDLRTDTQYF.